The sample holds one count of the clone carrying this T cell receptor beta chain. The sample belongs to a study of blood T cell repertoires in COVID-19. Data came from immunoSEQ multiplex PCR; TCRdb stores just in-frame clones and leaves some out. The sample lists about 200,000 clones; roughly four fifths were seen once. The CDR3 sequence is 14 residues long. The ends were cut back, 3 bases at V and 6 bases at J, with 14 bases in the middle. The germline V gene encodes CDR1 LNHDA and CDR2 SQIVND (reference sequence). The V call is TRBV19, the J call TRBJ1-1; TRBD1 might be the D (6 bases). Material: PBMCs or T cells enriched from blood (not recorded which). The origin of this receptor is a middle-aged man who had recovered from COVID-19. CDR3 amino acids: CASSIFWGGPEAFF. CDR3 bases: TGTGCCAGTAGTATTTTCTGGGGGGGGCCTGAAGCTTTCTTT.